These 9 T cell receptor beta chains were sequenced from one sample in a study of T cells in Graves' hyperthyroidism and ophthalmopathy (dated by TCRdb to the late 2010s). The library was produced with multiplex PCR. Sequencing was performed on an Illumina HiSeq 2000. The TCR beta CDR3 regions were amplified from the RNA transcripts. The TCR CDR3 was subjected to a first round of RT-PCR using the HTBI primer set and the Qiagen OneStep RT-PCR kit. TCRdb's own reprocessing of the public reads used fastp at Q25 and MiXCR and kept productive beta chains. Each entry merges the rows of one CDR3 protein and shows their most common DNA and genes. This sample comprises approximately 430,000 distinct CDR3 sequences, roughly 15% of them detected only once. The ten largest clonotypes hold less than 15% of the sample. The sample taken for sequencing was blood. Receptors originate from a man aged 18 to 30 with Graves' ophthalmopathy.

This clonotype was counted only a few times. This chain links TRBV4-2 with TRBJ2-4, with D perhaps TRBD2 (5 bases). The CDR3 extends over 14 amino acids. V lost 4 bases and J lost 0, with 7 bases in between. The germline CDR1 and CDR2 sequences are LGHNA and YNFKEQ. The CDR3 loop reads CASSLGEAKNIQYF. As DNA, the CDR3 is TGTGCCAGCAGCCTCGGGGAAGCCAAAAACATTCAGTACTTC.

The sample holds a few counts of this clonotype. The chain combines TRBV4-2 with TRBJ1-3, with D maybe TRBD1 (6 bases). This CDR3 comprises 15 residues. V was pared by 0 bases and J by 4 bases, with 10 bases between. CDR1 LGHNA and CDR2 YNFKEQ come from the germline V gene. The CDR3 sequence is CASSQDATGGNTIYF. For the CDR3, the DNA is TGTGCCAGCAGCCAAGATGCAACAGGGGGAAACACCATATATTTT.

In its sample, this clonotype was seen many times. The chain couples TRBV2 to TRBJ1-4; TRBD1 agrees at 8 bases. The CDR3 is 14 residues long. CDR1 and CDR2 from the germline V gene are SNHLY and FYNNEI. V shed 7 bases, J shed 7 bases, and the junction held 8 bases outside the gene matches. The chain's CDR3 is CASILGQGSEKLFF. The CDR3 DNA sequence: TGTGCCAGCATCCTAGGACAGGGCTCTGAAAAACTGTTTTTT.

With respect to this clonotype: A much larger clone differs by one base, so this may be a read error. This chain links TRBV7-9 with TRBJ1-2; TRBD1 might be the D (6 bases). Germline V lookup: CDR1 SEHNR, CDR2 FQNEAQ (reference sequence). This CDR3 contains 14 residues. CDR3 region: CVSSGVGTKSGYTF. The CDR3 coding sequence is TGTGTCAGCAGCGGGGTCGGGACAAAGTCTGGCTACACCTTC.

This clonotype showed up many times. The CDR3 spells CSATSGSFYEQYF. The CDR3 DNA sequence: TGCAGTGCTACTAGCGGGAGCTTCTACGAGCAGTACTTC. This sequence joins TRBV20-1 and TRBJ2-7; 10 nucleotides match TRBD2. CDR1 DFQATT and CDR2 SNEGSKA come from the germline V gene (reference sequence). CDR3 length: 13 residues. Unmatched junction bases numbered 3, after V lost 4 bases and J lost 3 bases.

This clonotype was observed a handful of times. The chain joins TRBV5-5 to TRBJ1-1; D call uncertain. Trimming left V 3 bases short and J 5 bases short, with 5 bases between. The germline gives CDR1 SGHKS, CDR2 YYEKEE (reference sequence). The CDR3 loop spans 11 amino acids. The CDR3 here is CASSSKTEAFF. For the CDR3, the DNA is TGTGCCAGCAGCTCCAAGACTGAAGCTTTCTTT.

There are many counts of this clonotype. V gene TRBV5-1 combines with J gene TRBJ2-7; 11 bases fit TRBD2. Germline trimming cut 4 bases from V and 6 bases from J; bases unmatched to any gene: 6. This CDR3 contains 14 residues. Germline CDR1 and CDR2: SGHRS and YFSETQ. CDR3 in DNA: TGCGCCAGCAGCCAACTAGCGGGAGCTGGCGAGCAGTACTTC. Translation gives CASSQLAGAGEQYF. The full variable domain, in which reference TRBV5-1 and TRBJ2-7 provide the parts outside the CDR3, is KAGVTQTPRYLIKTRGQQVTLSCSPISGHRSVSWYQQTPGQGLQFLFEYFSETQRNKGNFPGRFSGRQFSNSRSEMNVSTLELGDSALYLCASSQLAGAGEQYFGPGTRLTVT.

The V call is TRBV19, the J call TRBJ1-5; 12 bases match TRBD1. The germline gives CDR1 LNHDA, CDR2 SQIVND (reference sequence). With V trimmed by 4 bases and J by 6 bases, 4 bases remained unmatched. The CDR3 loop spans 15 amino acids. The CDR3 sequence is CASSRDRGQGQPQHF. CDR3 bases: TGTGCCAGTAGTAGGGACAGGGGGCAAGGTCAGCCCCAGCATTTT.

This clonotype was counted between two and nine times. The genes are TRBV7-2 and TRBJ2-3; 8 positions match TRBD2. CDR3 length: 15 residues. Looked up from germline, CDR1 is SGHTA and CDR2 is FQGNSA. The junction had 7 bases not matched to a gene; V was cut back by 8 bases and J by 0 bases. In DNA form, the CDR3 reads TGTGCCAGCGGCCGGACTAGCAGTAGCACAGATACGCAGTATTTT. Its translation: CASGRTSSSTDTQYF.